This is a list of T cell receptor beta chains from one sample in a study of T cells after yellow fever vaccination. TCRdb called the 5' RACE reads again in MiXCR, with one record for every CDR3 protein. Here the sample spans under 55,000 distinct CDR3 sequences, 6.6% being singletons. Sequences were derived from CD8+ T cells not binding an NS4B(214-222) dextramer, sorted from PBMCs, sampled approximately 47 days after the first yellow fever vaccination. The receptors here all came from a man in his late teens or twenties who received the YFV17D yellow fever vaccine. Each CDR3 is given with its conserved first and last residue. The D gene is left open where the match is weak. The listing skips clone size in some rows; elsewhere it reads once, few, many or a size class.

J: TRBJ2-7; D: TRBD1; size: few; V: TRBV7-8; DNA: TGTGCCAGCAGCCCGCGGGGGACAGGGGCCAGCGAGCAGTACTTC; CDR3: CASSPRGTGASEQYF
J: TRBJ2-1; D: .; size: many; V: TRBV6-5; DNA: TGTGCCAGCAGTTACTCCCTCGGACTGGATTACAATGAGCAGTTCTTC; CDR3: CASSYSLGLDYNEQFF
J: TRBJ2-3; D: .; size: many; V: TRBV7-2; DNA: TGTGCCAGCCGGAGGGATGGGACAGATACGCAGTATTTT; CDR3: CASRRDGTDTQYF
J: TRBJ2-7; D: .; size: many; V: TRBV2; DNA: TGTGCCAGCAGTGAATATATTCCGGTCGGGGGATACGAGCAGTACTTC; CDR3: CASSEYIPVGGYEQYF
J: TRBJ2-5; D: .; size: few; V: TRBV11-3; DNA: TGTGCCAGCAGCGGGGGAGGGGGGGCAGAGACCCAGTACTTC; CDR3: CASSGGGGAETQYF
J: TRBJ2-2; D: .; size: few; V: TRBV3-1; DNA: TGTGCCAGCAGCCAAATTGGAACCGGGGAGCTGTTTTTT; CDR3: CASSQIGTGELFF
J: TRBJ2-5; D: .; size: many; V: TRBV12-3/TRBV12-4; DNA: TGTGCCAGCAGTTTCCGGGGGACCCAAGAGACCCAGTACTTC; CDR3: CASSFRGTQETQYF
J: TRBJ1-1; D: TRBD1; size: .; V: TRBV4-1; DNA: TGCGCCAGCAGCCTCTACAGGGGAAGGACTGAAGCTTTCTTT; CDR3: CASSLYRGRTEAFF
J: TRBJ1-1; D: .; size: .; V: TRBV7-2; DNA: TGTACCAGCAGCTTAGCCACCGGGACAACGAACACTGAAGCTTTCTTT; CDR3: CTSSLATGTTNTEAFF
J: TRBJ2-5; D: TRBD1; size: many; V: TRBV7-2; DNA: TGTGCCAGCAGCTTAGTCCCAGGGGGCTTTTCGAGACCCCAGTACTTC; CDR3: CASSLVPGGFSRPQYF
J: TRBJ1-3; D: .; size: many; V: TRBV20-1; DNA: TGCAGTGCTAGAGAAGTGGGTTCTGGAAACACCATATATTTT; CDR3: CSAREVGSGNTIYF
J: TRBJ1-5; D: .; size: many; V: TRBV4-1; DNA: TGCGCCAGCAGCCAGGACGACGACCGACCCAATCAGCCCCAGCATTTT; CDR3: CASSQDDDRPNQPQHF
J: TRBJ1-1; D: TRBD1; size: many; V: TRBV4-2; DNA: TGTGCCAGCAGCCGCGATGTAGGGGACAGGGATTTTAATCAAGCTTTCTTT; CDR3: CASSRDVGDRDFNQAFF
J: TRBJ1-1; D: .; size: many; V: TRBV7-2; DNA: TGTGCCAGCAGCTTAACAGGCCAGGGGAGAGAAGCTTTCTTT; CDR3: CASSLTGQGREAFF
J: TRBJ2-7; D: .; size: .; V: TRBV7-6; DNA: TGTGCCAGCAGCGCAGGGACCAATGAGCAGTACTTC; CDR3: CASSAGTNEQYF
J: TRBJ2-1; D: .; size: .; V: TRBV9; DNA: TGTGCCAGCAGCGCACGGGCCTCTAATGAGCAGTTCTTC; CDR3: CASSARASNEQFF
J: TRBJ2-7; D: .; size: .; V: TRBV12-5; DNA: TGTGCTAGTGGCCGCGGCCTGCGGGGCGTGGGCTACGAGCAGTACTTC; CDR3: CASGRGLRGVGYEQYF
J: TRBJ1-5; D: .; size: few; V: TRBV6-2/TRBV6-3; DNA: TGTGCCAGCAGGTCGGACGGGAGCAATCAGCCCCAGCATTTT; CDR3: CASRSDGSNQPQHF
J: TRBJ1-2; D: .; size: few; V: TRBV5-5; DNA: TGTGCCAGCAGCGAGGGGGTAAACTATGGCTACACCTTC; CDR3: CASSEGVNYGYTF
J: TRBJ1-2; D: TRBD1; size: .; V: TRBV20-1; DNA: TGCAGTGTTACGGAATCCGGGACAGGGCTCTATGGCTACACCTTC; CDR3: CSVTESGTGLYGYTF
J: TRBJ2-7; D: .; size: .; V: TRBV5-6; DNA: TGTGCCAGCAGCTTCCGACAGATCTACGAGCAGTACTTC; CDR3: CASSFRQIYEQYF
J: TRBJ2-7; D: TRBD1; size: .; V: TRBV19; DNA: TGTGCCAGTAGTCCGAACAGGGGAAGGTCGGGCCACGAGCAGTACTTC; CDR3: CASSPNRGRSGHEQYF
J: TRBJ1-2; D: TRBD1; size: many; V: TRBV7-2; DNA: TGTGCCAGCAGTCAGGGGGGGACAGGGTACCCCTATGGCTACACCTTC; CDR3: CASSQGGTGYPYGYTF
J: TRBJ1-1; D: TRBD1; size: .; V: TRBV6-2/TRBV6-3; DNA: TGTGCCACCAATCACAGGGGATCAATGAACACTGAAGCTTTCTTT; CDR3: CATNHRGSMNTEAFF
J: TRBJ2-5; D: .; size: few; V: TRBV20-1; DNA: TGCAGTGCTTCACGACAGGCGATACAAGAGACCCAGTACTTC; CDR3: CSASRQAIQETQYF
J: TRBJ1-5; D: TRBD1; size: many; V: TRBV27; DNA: TGTGCCAGCAGTTCGGGACAGGGGGGCAATCAGCCCCAGCATTTT; CDR3: CASSSGQGGNQPQHF